This TCR beta chain was sequenced in a study of CD4+ T cells in melanoma. Study-level findings and limits: In melanoma, neoantigen-specific CD4+ T cells reportedly differed in differentiation state. CD8+ T cell, macrophage and B cell function reportedly correlated with neoantigen-specific CD4+ T cells.

TCRdb keeps only in-frame clones here, not all; method: immunoSEQ multiplex PCR. The table has roughly 5,000 clones, under 65% seen once; the top ten hold approximately 30%. This clone has only a few counts. The antigen is unknown. Germline CDR1 reads MNHEY; CDR2 reads SVGAGI. The ends lost 2 bases at V and 6 bases at J; junction bases unmatched: 6. This CDR3 is built from 14 residues. This chain joins TRBV6-5 and TRBJ1-1; 7 bases map to TRBD1. The receptor was isolated from a human donor with melanoma. The sequenced sample consisted of cells from a culture (not recorded whether cultured in vitro). The CDR3 DNA is TGTGCCAGCAGTTACGCGGACAGGCGGGCTGAAGCTTTCTTT. It codes for CASSYADRRAEAFF.